This TCR beta chain emerged from a study of CD8+CD57+ T cells in acquired aplastic anemia. At the level of the study: The study obtained an average of about 3.2 ug of DNA from sorted CD4+ and CD8+ cells. Some 11 million reads, on average, were obtained for CD4+ cells from healthy donors.

This clonotype came up many times. Its antigen is currently unknown. V was shortened by 8 bases and J by 1 base, with 11 bases between the two germline ends. The CDR3 consists of 13 residues. The germline gives CDR1 SNHLY, CDR2 FYNNEI. The TCR beta profiling, which covered VDJ combination and CDR3 sequence, was carried out using genomic DNA as the template. TCRdb independently ran MiXCR on the reads; one entry per CDR3 protein. The sample carries a few hundred thousand distinct CDR3 sequences, almost 35% recorded once. Study-wide points: Patients shared 25 to 30 CD8+ CDR3 sequences with controls. No significant difference in CD8+ Simpson's diversity was found between patients and controls.

The chain employs TRBV2 and TRBJ1-1; no clear D. The receptor was isolated from a human donor in good health, serving as a control. What was sequenced was sorted CD4+, CD8+, or CD8+CD57+ T cells (not recorded which) from PBMCs. The CDR3 nucleotides are TGTGCCAGCGGTGTGTCTACGAACACTGAAGCTTTCTTT. It specifies CASGVSTNTEAFF. Looking up the rest from reference TRBV2 and TRBJ1-1 gives the full variable domain: EPEVTQTPSHQVTQMGQEVILRCVPISNHLYFYWYRQILGQKVEFLVSFYNNEISEKSEIFDDQFSVERPDGSNFTLKIRSTKLEDSAMYFCASGVSTNTEAFFGQGTRLTVV.